Reported below is one TCR beta chain. As yet, its antigen is unknown. The data originate from a study of Ad26.COV2.S vaccination and SARS-CoV-2 variants. Overall study results and limits: Measurement of non-spike TCR breadth gave similar results in vaccine and placebo recipients. Spike-specific TCR breadth was greater after Ad26.COV2.S than placebo.

Sequencing was performed with immunoSEQ multiplex PCR; in TCRdb, only in-frame clones are kept and a portion is missing. The sample lists about 350,000 clones, 90% to 95% seen once, with 3% to 5% in the top ten. V gave up 2 bases and J gave up 1 base, with 12 bases separating them. The CDR3 extends over 15 amino acids. Germline V gives CDR1 SGHRS, CDR2 YFSETQ. This specimen consisted of peripheral blood, obtained after recovery from COVID-19. The receptor's source is a human donor who had recovered from COVID-19. The V call is TRBV5-1, the J call TRBJ2-5, with D possibly being TRBD2 (5 bases). In DNA form, the CDR3 reads TGCGCCAGCAGCTTCGAGGGTCGTCTCCAAGAGACCCAGTACTTC. As protein: CASSFEGRLQETQYF.